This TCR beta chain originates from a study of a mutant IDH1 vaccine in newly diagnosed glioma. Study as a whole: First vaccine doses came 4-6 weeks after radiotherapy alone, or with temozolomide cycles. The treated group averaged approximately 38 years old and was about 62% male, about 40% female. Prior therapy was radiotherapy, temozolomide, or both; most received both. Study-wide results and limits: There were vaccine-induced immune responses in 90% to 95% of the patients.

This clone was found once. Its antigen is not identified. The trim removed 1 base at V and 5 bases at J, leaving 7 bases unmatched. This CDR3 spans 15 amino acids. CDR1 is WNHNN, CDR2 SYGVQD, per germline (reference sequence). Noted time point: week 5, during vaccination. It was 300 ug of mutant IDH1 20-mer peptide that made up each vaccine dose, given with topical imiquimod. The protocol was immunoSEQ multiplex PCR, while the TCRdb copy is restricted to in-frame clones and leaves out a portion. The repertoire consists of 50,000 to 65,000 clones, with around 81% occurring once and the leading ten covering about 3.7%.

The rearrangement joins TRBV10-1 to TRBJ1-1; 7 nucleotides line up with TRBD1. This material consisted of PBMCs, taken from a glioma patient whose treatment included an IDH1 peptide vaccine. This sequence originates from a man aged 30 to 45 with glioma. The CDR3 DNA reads TGCGCCAGCAGTGAGTATAGGGGGACAGAGACTGAAGCTTTCTTT. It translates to CASSEYRGTETEAFF.